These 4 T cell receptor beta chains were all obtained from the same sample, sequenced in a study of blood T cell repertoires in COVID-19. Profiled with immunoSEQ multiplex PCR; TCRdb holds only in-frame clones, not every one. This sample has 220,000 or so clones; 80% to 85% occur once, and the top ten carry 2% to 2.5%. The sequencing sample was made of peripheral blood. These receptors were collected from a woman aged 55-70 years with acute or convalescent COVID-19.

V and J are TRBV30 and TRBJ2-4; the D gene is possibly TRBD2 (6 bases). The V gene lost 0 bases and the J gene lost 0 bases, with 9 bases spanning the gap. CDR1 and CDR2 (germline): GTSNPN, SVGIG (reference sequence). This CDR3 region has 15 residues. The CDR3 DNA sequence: TGTGCCTGGAGTGTACGGAGGGTAGCCAAAAACATTCAGTACTTC. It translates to CAWSVRRVAKNIQYF.

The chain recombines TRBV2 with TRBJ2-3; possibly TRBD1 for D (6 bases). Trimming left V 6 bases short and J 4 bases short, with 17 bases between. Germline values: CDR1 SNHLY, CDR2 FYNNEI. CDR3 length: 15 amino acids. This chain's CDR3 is CASRWTAGFSDTQYF. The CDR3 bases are TGTGCCAGCAGGTGGACAGCCGGCTTTTCAGATACGCAGTATTTT. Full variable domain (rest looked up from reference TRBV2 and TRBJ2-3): EPEVTQTPSHQVTQMGQEVILRCVPISNHLYFYWYRQILGQKVEFLVSFYNNEISEKSEIFDDQFSVERPDGSNFTLKIRSTKLEDSAMYFCASRWTAGFSDTQYFGPGTRLTVL.

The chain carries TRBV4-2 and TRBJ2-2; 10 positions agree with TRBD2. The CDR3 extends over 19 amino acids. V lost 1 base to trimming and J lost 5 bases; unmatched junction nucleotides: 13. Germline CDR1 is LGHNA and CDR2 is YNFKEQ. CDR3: CASSQGLRRKLAGTGELFF. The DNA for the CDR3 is TGTGCCAGCAGCCAAGGTCTTAGGAGGAAACTAGCGGGGACCGGGGAGCTGTTTTTT.

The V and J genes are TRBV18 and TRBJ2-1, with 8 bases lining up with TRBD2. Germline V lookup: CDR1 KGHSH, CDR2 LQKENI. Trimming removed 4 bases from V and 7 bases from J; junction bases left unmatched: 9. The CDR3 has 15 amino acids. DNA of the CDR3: TGTGCCAGCTCACGAATGGCGGGGGGCTTTAATGAGCAGTTCTTC. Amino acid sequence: CASSRMAGGFNEQFF. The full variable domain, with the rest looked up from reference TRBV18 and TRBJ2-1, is NAGVMQNPRHLVRRRGQEARLRCSPMKGHSHVYWYRQLPEEGLKFMVYLQKENIIDESGMPKERFSAEFPKEGPSILRIQQVVRGDSAAYFCASSRMAGGFNEQFFGPGTRLTVL.